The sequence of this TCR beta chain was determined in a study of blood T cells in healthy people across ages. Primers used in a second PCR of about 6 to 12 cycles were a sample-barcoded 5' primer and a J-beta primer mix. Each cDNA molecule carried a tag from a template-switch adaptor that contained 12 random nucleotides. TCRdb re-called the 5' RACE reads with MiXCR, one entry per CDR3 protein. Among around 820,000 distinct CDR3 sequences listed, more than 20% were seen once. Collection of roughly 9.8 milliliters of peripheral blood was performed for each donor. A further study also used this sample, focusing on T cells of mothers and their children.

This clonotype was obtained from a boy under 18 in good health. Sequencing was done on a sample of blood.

CDR3 in DNA: TGTGCCAGCAGTGACTTCTGGACAGCAAGCCATAACTATGGCTACACCTTC. This codes for CASSDFWTASHNYGYTF. The chain carries TRBV6-4 and TRBJ1-2, with D perhaps TRBD1 (6 bases). V was trimmed by 1 base and J by 1 base, leaving 16 bases between them. This CDR3 spans 17 amino acids. The germline CDR1 and CDR2 sequences are MRHNA and SNTAGT.